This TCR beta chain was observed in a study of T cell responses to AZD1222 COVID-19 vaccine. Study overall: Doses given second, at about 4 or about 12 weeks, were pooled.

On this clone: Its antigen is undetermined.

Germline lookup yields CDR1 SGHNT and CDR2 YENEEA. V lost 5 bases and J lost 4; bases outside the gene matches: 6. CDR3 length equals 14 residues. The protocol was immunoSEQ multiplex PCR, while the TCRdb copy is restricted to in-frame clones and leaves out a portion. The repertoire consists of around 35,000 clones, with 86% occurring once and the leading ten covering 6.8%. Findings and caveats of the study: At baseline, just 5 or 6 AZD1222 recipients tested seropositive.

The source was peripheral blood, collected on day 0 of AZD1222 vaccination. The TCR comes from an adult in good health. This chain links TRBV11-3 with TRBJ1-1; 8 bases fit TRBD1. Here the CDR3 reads CASSPGTGRTEAFF. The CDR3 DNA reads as TGTGCCAGCAGCCCAGGGACAGGCCGCACTGAAGCTTTCTTT. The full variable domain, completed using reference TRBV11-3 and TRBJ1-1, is EAGVVQSPRYKIIEKKQPVAFWCNPISGHNTLYWYLQNLGQGPELLIRYENEEAVDDSQLPKDRFSAERLKGVDSTLKIQPAELGDSAVYLCASSPGTGRTEAFFGQGTRLTVV.